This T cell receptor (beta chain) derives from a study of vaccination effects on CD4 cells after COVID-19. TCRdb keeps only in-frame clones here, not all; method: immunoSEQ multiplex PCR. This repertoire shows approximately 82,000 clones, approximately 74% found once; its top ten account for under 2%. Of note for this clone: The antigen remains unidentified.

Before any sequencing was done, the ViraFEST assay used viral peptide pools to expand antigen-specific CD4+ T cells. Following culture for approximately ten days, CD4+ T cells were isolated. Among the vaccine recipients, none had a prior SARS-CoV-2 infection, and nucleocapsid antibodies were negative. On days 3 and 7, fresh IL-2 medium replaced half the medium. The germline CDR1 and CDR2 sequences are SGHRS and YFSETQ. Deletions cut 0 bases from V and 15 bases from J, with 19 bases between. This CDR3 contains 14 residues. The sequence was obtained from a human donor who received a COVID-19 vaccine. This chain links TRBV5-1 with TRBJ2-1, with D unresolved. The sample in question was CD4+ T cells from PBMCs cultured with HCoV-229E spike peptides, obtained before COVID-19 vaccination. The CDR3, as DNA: TGCGCCAGCAGCTTGGCCCAGTCTACTCAGTCTGGGTTCTTC. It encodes CASSLAQSTQSGFF.